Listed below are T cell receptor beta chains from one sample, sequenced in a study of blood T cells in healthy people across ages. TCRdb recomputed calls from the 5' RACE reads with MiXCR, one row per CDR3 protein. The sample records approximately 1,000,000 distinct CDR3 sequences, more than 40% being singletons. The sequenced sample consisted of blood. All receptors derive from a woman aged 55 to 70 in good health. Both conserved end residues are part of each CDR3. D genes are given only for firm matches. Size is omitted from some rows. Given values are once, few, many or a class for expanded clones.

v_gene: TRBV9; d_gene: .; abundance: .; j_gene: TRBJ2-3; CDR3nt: TGTGCCAGCAGCGTAGAGGCCTCCAGGACAGATACGCAGTATTTT; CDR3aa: CASSVEASRTDTQYF
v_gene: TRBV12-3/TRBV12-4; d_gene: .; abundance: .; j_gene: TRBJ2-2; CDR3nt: TGTGCCAGCAGTTTAAAAGAGACCGGGGAGCTGTTTTTT; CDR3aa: CASSLKETGELFF
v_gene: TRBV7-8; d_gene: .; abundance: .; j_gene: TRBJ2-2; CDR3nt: TGTGCCAGCAGCTTAGCCACAGCACTTACCGAGCTGTTTTTT; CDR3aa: CASSLATALTELFF
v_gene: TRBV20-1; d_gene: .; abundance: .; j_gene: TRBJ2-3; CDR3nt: TGCAGTGCTGGGGACAGCACAGATACGCAGTATTTT; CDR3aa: CSAGDSTDTQYF
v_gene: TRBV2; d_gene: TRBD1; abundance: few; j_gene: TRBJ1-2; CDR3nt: TGTGCCAGCAGTGATCTCAGGGGGGAGGGCTACACCTTC; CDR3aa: CASSDLRGEGYTF
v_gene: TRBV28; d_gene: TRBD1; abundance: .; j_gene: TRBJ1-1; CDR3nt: TGTGCCAGCAGTTTGGTAATAGACAGGGGGACAAACGGTGGAGCTTTCTTT; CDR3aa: CASSLVIDRGTNGGAFF
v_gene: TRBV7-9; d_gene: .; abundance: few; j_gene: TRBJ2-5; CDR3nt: TGTGCCAGCAGCTTTAACTCCGAGACCCAGTACTTC; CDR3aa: CASSFNSETQYF
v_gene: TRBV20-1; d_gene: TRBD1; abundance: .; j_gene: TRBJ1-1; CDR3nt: TGCAGTGCTAGCTACCCCAGGACAGGAAAAATGAACACTGAAGCTTTCTTT; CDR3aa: CSASYPRTGKMNTEAFF
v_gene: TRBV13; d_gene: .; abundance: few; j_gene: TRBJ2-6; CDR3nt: TGTGCCACAGGGGCGAACTCTGGGGCCAACGTCCTGACTTTC; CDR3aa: CATGANSGANVLTF
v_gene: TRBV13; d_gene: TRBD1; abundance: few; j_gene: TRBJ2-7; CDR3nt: TGTGCCAGCAGACAATGGACAGGGGAAGGTTACGAGCAGTACTTC; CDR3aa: CASRQWTGEGYEQYF
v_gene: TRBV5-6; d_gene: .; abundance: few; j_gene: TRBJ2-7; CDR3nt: TGTGCCAGCAGCTTGGATTGGCGGGGCGAGCAGTACTTC; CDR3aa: CASSLDWRGEQYF
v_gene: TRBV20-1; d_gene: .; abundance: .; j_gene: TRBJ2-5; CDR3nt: TGCAATGCTAGAGGGGCCCTTCATGAGACCCAGTACTTC; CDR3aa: CNARGALHETQYF
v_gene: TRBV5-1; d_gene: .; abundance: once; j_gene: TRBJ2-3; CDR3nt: TGCGCCAGCAGCTTGGCCAAGGGCACAGATACGCAGTATTTT; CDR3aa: CASSLAKGTDTQYF
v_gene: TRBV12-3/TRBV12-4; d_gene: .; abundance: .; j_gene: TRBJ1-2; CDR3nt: TGTGCCAGCAGTTTAGCGGGAGACTACTATGGCTACACCTTC; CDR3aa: CASSLAGDYYGYTF
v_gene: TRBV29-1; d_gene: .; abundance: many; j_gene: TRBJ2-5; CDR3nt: TGCAGCGTTGAAGGAGAGACCCAGTACTTC; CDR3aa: CSVEGETQYF
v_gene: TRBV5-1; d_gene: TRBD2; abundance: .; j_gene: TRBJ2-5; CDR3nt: TGCGCCAGCAGCATCGGGACTAGCAACCATGAGCAGTACTTC; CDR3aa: CASSIGTSNHEQYF
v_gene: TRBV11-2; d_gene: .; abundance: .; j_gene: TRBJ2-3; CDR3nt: TGTGCCAGCAGCTTTGGGCGGCCTGACACAGATACGCAGTATTTT; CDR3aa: CASSFGRPDTDTQYF
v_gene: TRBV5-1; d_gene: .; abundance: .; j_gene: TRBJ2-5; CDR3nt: TGCGCCAGCAGTGCAAACGCGGGAAGCAATGAGCAGTACTTC; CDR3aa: CASSANAGSNEQYF
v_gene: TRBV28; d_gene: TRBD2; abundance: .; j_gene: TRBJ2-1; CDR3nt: TGTGCCAGCAGCCGAGGACTAGAAGGGCAGTTCTTC; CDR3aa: CASSRGLEGQFF
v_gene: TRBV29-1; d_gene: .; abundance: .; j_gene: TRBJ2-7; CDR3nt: TGCAGCGTTGCGTCATCAGGAGGGAGTGCTGTTGAGCAGTACTTC; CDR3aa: CSVASSGGSAVEQYF
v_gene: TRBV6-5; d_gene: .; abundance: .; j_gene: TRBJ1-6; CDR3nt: TGTGCCAGCAGTAACAAGGGTCCAGCGGGGAATTCACCCCTCCACTTT; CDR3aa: CASSNKGPAGNSPLHF
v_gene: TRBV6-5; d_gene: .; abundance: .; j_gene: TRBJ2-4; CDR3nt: TGTGCCAGCAGTTACTCAGGGGACATTCAGTACTTC; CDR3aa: CASSYSGDIQYF
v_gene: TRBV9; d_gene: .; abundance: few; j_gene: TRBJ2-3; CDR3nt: TGTGCCAGCAGCGTAGCTACTTTGGGATCTACCGGCACAGATACGCAGTATTTT; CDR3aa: CASSVATLGSTGTDTQYF
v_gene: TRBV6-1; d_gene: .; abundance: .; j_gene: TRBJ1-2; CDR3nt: TGTGCCAGCAGTAGGGGAGAAGTGTATGGCTACACCTTC; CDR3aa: CASSRGEVYGYTF